This T cell receptor beta chain was recorded in a study of graft-versus-host responses after intestinal transplantation. Study context: Transplants were multivisceral, liver-intestinal, or isolated intestinal.

This clone was observed once. The target antigen is unknown. Germline V gene data show CDR1 as MNHNS and CDR2 as SASEGT. The V end lost 6 bases, the J end lost 6 bases, and 8 bases lay between the germline ends. This CDR3 comprises 12 residues. Only in-frame clones appear in the TCRdb table, and some are missing; sequencing was by immunoSEQ multiplex PCR. The sample includes roughly 100,000 clones, 93% of them seen just once. This sample comprised unstimulated CD8+ T cells sorted from spleen or lymph node cells, obtained before intestinal transplant. The V and J genes are TRBV6-1 and TRBJ2-2; no firm D call. The TCR originated in a human donor who received an intestinal transplant. The CDR3 bases are TGTGCCAGCAGCAGGAGTCCCGGGGAGCTGTTTTTT. Encoded protein: CASSRSPGELFF.